Sequencing of this T cell receptor beta chain was carried out in a study of blood T cells in healthy people across ages. Study-level results: While age rose, TCR beta diversity per million T cells dropped in a roughly linear way.

The authors ran a second PCR of roughly 6 to 11 cycles using a sample-barcoded 5' primer and a J-beta primer mix. One entry per CDR3 protein, called by TCRdb with MiXCR from the 5' RACE reads. Among about 720,000 distinct CDR3 sequences listed, roughly 25% were seen once. The ends were cut back, 0 bases at V and 7 bases at J, with 13 bases in the middle. This CDR3 has 16 residues. In germline, CDR1 is LGHNT, CDR2 FRNRAP. This clonotype has just a few counts. Its antigen remains unidentified. These same records also appear under a second study, on T cells of mothers and their children. As that study records: The study recruited a few healthy Caucasian mothers and their six children as donors.

This clonotype originated in a boy younger than 18 in good health. This chain connects TRBV12-5 to TRBJ1-6; no clear D. The sequenced sample consisted of blood. CDR3 nucleotides: TGTGCTAGTGGTTTGGTACCTCCGGGCCTAAATTCACCCCTCCACTTT. Translation gives CASGLVPPGLNSPLHF.